A single TCR beta chain is shown here with its context. This sample was taken from a study of control samples from healthy donors and cancer patients. Using immunoSEQ multiplex PCR, the repertoire was profiled, and TCRdb retains in-frame clones only, with some absent. The sample has about 170,000 clones; 85% to 90% are singletons. J was trimmed by 2 bases and V by 10 bases; bases with no gene match: 8. The length of the CDR3 is 15 residues. Looked up from germline, CDR1 is MNHEY and CDR2 is SVGAGI. Material: blood. The receptor was derived from a young man in good health. J is TRBJ1-4 and V is TRBV6-5, with 9 bases identical to TRBD1. The CDR3 loop reads CATRQGVMTNEKLFF. The CDR3 DNA follows: TGTGCCACCCGACAGGGGGTTATGACTAATGAAAAACTGTTTTTT.